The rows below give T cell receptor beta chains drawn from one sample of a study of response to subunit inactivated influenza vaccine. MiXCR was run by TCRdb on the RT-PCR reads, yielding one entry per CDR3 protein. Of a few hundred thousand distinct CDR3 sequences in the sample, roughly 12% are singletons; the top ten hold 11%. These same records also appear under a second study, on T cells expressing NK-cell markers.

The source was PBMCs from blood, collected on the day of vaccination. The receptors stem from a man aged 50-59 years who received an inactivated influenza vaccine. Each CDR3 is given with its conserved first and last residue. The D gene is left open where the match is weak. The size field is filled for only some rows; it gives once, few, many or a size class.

CDR3nt: TGTGCCAGCAGCTTCCTAGCGGGGGGGTTTGATGAGACCCAGTACTTC; CDR3aa: CASSFLAGGFDETQYF; abundance: NA; d_gene: TRBD2; v_gene: TRBV7-2; j_gene: TRBJ2-5
CDR3nt: TGTGCCAGCAGTGAGAGGAACACTGAAGCTTTCTTT; CDR3aa: CASSERNTEAFF; abundance: NA; d_gene: NA; v_gene: TRBV12-3/TRBV12-4; j_gene: TRBJ1-1
CDR3nt: TGTGCCAGCAGCTTACTTGGGACAAATCCCTACGAGCAGTACTTC; CDR3aa: CASSLLGTNPYEQYF; abundance: many; d_gene: NA; v_gene: TRBV7-9; j_gene: TRBJ2-7
CDR3nt: TGCAGCGTGCCACAAGGATTGGGCACAGATACGCAGTATTTT; CDR3aa: CSVPQGLGTDTQYF; abundance: few; d_gene: NA; v_gene: TRBV29-1; j_gene: TRBJ2-3
CDR3nt: TGTGCCAGCAGTGACGGGCCTTGGACAGGGGGTGAGACCCAGTACTTC; CDR3aa: CASSDGPWTGGETQYF; abundance: NA; d_gene: TRBD1; v_gene: TRBV25-1; j_gene: TRBJ2-5
CDR3nt: TGCAGTGCTAGTCAATCCCAGCGGGGCAGGGATACGCAGTATTTT; CDR3aa: CSASQSQRGRDTQYF; abundance: NA; d_gene: TRBD2; v_gene: TRBV20-1; j_gene: TRBJ2-3
CDR3nt: TGTGCCAGCAGTAAGTTCAGGGGGCCCGATCAGCCCCAGCATTTT; CDR3aa: CASSKFRGPDQPQHF; abundance: NA; d_gene: TRBD1; v_gene: TRBV27; j_gene: TRBJ1-5
CDR3nt: TGCGCCAGCAGCTTGGGGACTAGCGGAGGCACCGGGGAGCTGTTTTTT; CDR3aa: CASSLGTSGGTGELFF; abundance: NA; d_gene: TRBD2; v_gene: TRBV5-1; j_gene: TRBJ2-2
CDR3nt: TGTGCCAGCAGCTTAGTGCGGACGCAAGAGACCCAGTACTTC; CDR3aa: CASSLVRTQETQYF; abundance: NA; d_gene: NA; v_gene: TRBV7-2; j_gene: TRBJ2-5
CDR3nt: TGTGCCAGCAGTTTATTCAGGGGGAAAACCGGGGAGCTGTTTTTT; CDR3aa: CASSLFRGKTGELFF; abundance: few; d_gene: TRBD1; v_gene: TRBV28; j_gene: TRBJ2-2
CDR3nt: TGTGCCAGCTCACCTTCCGGAAATAGCGGGAACACAGATACGCAGTATTTT; CDR3aa: CASSPSGNSGNTDTQYF; abundance: NA; d_gene: TRBD2; v_gene: TRBV18; j_gene: TRBJ2-3
CDR3nt: TGTGCCAGCAGCGCCGGGACTAACTCCTACGAGCAGTACTTC; CDR3aa: CASSAGTNSYEQYF; abundance: NA; d_gene: TRBD2; v_gene: TRBV11-2; j_gene: TRBJ2-7
CDR3nt: TGTGCCAGCAGCCGTGGGACAGGGTACGATGAGCAGTTCTTC; CDR3aa: CASSRGTGYDEQFF; abundance: few; d_gene: TRBD1; v_gene: TRBV4-2; j_gene: TRBJ2-1
CDR3nt: TGTGCCAGCAGCGTGGGGGGGATACCCGGCACAGATACGCAGTATTTT; CDR3aa: CASSVGGIPGTDTQYF; abundance: NA; d_gene: TRBD2; v_gene: TRBV9; j_gene: TRBJ2-3
CDR3nt: TGCAGCGTTGATGGGCAGGGGGCCCTAGATACGCAGTATTTT; CDR3aa: CSVDGQGALDTQYF; abundance: NA; d_gene: TRBD1; v_gene: TRBV29-1; j_gene: TRBJ2-3
CDR3nt: TGTGCCAGCAGCCCGGGACGGGCGGAAGAAAAACTGTTTTTT; CDR3aa: CASSPGRAEEKLFF; abundance: few; d_gene: NA; v_gene: TRBV7-6; j_gene: TRBJ1-4
CDR3nt: TGCGCCAGCAGGGAGTCAGACTATGGCTACACCTTC; CDR3aa: CASRESDYGYTF; abundance: many; d_gene: NA; v_gene: TRBV5-1; j_gene: TRBJ1-2
CDR3nt: TGTGCCAGCAGTTCCGGGGGTTCGTACGAGCAGTACTTC; CDR3aa: CASSSGGSYEQYF; abundance: many; d_gene: NA; v_gene: TRBV12-3/TRBV12-4; j_gene: TRBJ2-7
CDR3nt: TGTGCCAGCAGTTTATCTTTCCAACGGACAGGGGGCGACGAGCAGTACTTC; CDR3aa: CASSLSFQRTGGDEQYF; abundance: NA; d_gene: TRBD1; v_gene: TRBV28; j_gene: TRBJ2-7
CDR3nt: TGTGCCAGCAGCCTACCCGGGGTTGAGACCCAGTACTTC; CDR3aa: CASSLPGVETQYF; abundance: NA; d_gene: NA; v_gene: TRBV7-9; j_gene: TRBJ2-5
CDR3nt: TGTGCCAGCAGTTATAACAGGAACACCGGGGAGCTGTTTTTT; CDR3aa: CASSYNRNTGELFF; abundance: NA; d_gene: NA; v_gene: TRBV6-5; j_gene: TRBJ2-2
CDR3nt: TGTGCCAGCAGTCCTCGGGCATCCTACGAGCAGTACTTC; CDR3aa: CASSPRASYEQYF; abundance: many; d_gene: NA; v_gene: TRBV7-8; j_gene: TRBJ2-7
CDR3nt: TGTGCCAGCAGTTCTACTGTCGGTAACAATGAGCAGTTCTTC; CDR3aa: CASSSTVGNNEQFF; abundance: few; d_gene: NA; v_gene: TRBV6-5; j_gene: TRBJ2-1
CDR3nt: TGTGCCAGCAGCTTAGAACAGACATCCGACATTCAGTACTTC; CDR3aa: CASSLEQTSDIQYF; abundance: NA; d_gene: NA; v_gene: TRBV7-9; j_gene: TRBJ2-4
CDR3nt: TGTGCCAGCAGTTTCCGGACAGGGCGACAGCCCCAGCATTTT; CDR3aa: CASSFRTGRQPQHF; abundance: NA; d_gene: TRBD1; v_gene: TRBV28; j_gene: TRBJ1-5
CDR3nt: TGCGCCAGCAAAACAGGGGGCTTCACAGATACGCAGTATTTT; CDR3aa: CASKTGGFTDTQYF; abundance: few; d_gene: TRBD1; v_gene: TRBV5-1; j_gene: TRBJ2-3
CDR3nt: TGTGCCAGCAGTTTACGGGCTTTACCCCTCCACTTT; CDR3aa: CASSLRALPLHF; abundance: NA; d_gene: NA; v_gene: TRBV12-3/TRBV12-4; j_gene: TRBJ1-6
CDR3nt: TGTGCCAGCAAGGGCCGATTGACCTACGAGCAGTACTTC; CDR3aa: CASKGRLTYEQYF; abundance: few; d_gene: NA; v_gene: TRBV6-2/TRBV6-3; j_gene: TRBJ2-7
CDR3nt: TGTGCCAGCAAACCCGCCGGGACAGGGAATAGTGGCTACACCTTC; CDR3aa: CASKPAGTGNSGYTF; abundance: NA; d_gene: TRBD1; v_gene: TRBV12-3/TRBV12-4; j_gene: TRBJ1-2
CDR3nt: TGTGCCAGCAGCTTAGATGGGGAAATCTATGGCTACACCTTC; CDR3aa: CASSLDGEIYGYTF; abundance: NA; d_gene: NA; v_gene: TRBV7-2; j_gene: TRBJ1-2
CDR3nt: TGCAGTGCTAGGGCTCTAGCGGGAGGCGAGCAGTACTTC; CDR3aa: CSARALAGGEQYF; abundance: NA; d_gene: TRBD2; v_gene: TRBV20-1; j_gene: TRBJ2-7
CDR3nt: TGTGCCAGCAGCTCCAGGACTAGCGGGGCCTACGAGCAGTACTTC; CDR3aa: CASSSRTSGAYEQYF; abundance: NA; d_gene: TRBD2; v_gene: TRBV7-9; j_gene: TRBJ2-7
CDR3nt: TGTGCCAGCAGTGGAGGCGGGGAGACAACTTACGAGCAGTACTTC; CDR3aa: CASSGGGETTYEQYF; abundance: few; d_gene: NA; v_gene: TRBV9; j_gene: TRBJ2-7
CDR3nt: TGTGCCAGCACGGGATGGGGACAGAGCTCCTACGAGCAGTACTTC; CDR3aa: CASTGWGQSSYEQYF; abundance: few; d_gene: TRBD1; v_gene: TRBV11-2; j_gene: TRBJ2-7
CDR3nt: TGCAGTGCCCAACCCGACGGATACAACACTGAAGCTTTCTTT; CDR3aa: CSAQPDGYNTEAFF; abundance: NA; d_gene: NA; v_gene: TRBV20-1; j_gene: TRBJ1-1
CDR3nt: TGTGCCAGCAGCTTCGGTACAGCGCCCTACGAGCAGTACTTC; CDR3aa: CASSFGTAPYEQYF; abundance: few; d_gene: NA; v_gene: TRBV11-2; j_gene: TRBJ2-7
CDR3nt: TGTGCCAGCAGTTTTGAAGGACTAGCGCACGAGCAGTACTTC; CDR3aa: CASSFEGLAHEQYF; abundance: few; d_gene: TRBD2; v_gene: TRBV12-3/TRBV12-4; j_gene: TRBJ2-7